This T cell receptor (beta chain) is drawn from a study of cytomegalovirus exposure and HLA in healthy donors. Use of 60 Vbeta and 13 Jbeta primers characterized the PCR. Repertoires were generated with immunoSEQ multiplex PCR, while TCRdb's copy carries only in-frame clones and drops some. Counted here are 95,000 to 150,000 clones, around four fifths occurring once; the ten biggest clones make up around 2%. Per germline, CDR1 MNHEY and CDR2 SVGAGI. This CDR3 contains 14 residues. The ends lost 6 bases at V and 3 bases at J; junction bases unmatched: 3. Sequenced material: PBMCs. The sequence was collected from a man aged 40-50 years in good health and CMV-seronegative. This chain uses TRBV6-5 with TRBJ1-1, with 11 bases matching TRBD1. The CDR3 DNA follows: TGTGCCAGCAGGAGGACAGGGGGCGACACTGAAGCTTTCTTT. This gives the protein CASRRTGGDTEAFF.